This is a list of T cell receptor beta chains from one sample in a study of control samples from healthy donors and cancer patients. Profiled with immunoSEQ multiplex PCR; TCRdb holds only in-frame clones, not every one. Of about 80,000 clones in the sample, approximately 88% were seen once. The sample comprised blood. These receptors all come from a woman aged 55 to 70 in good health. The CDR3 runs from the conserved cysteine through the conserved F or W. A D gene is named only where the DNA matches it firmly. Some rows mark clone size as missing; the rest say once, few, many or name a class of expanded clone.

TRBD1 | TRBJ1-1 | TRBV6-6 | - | TGTGCCAGCACCCAGGGACAGGGGGCGACCACTGAAGCTTTCTTT | CASTQGQGATTEAFF
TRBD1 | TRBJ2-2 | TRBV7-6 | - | TGTGCCAGCAGCTTAAGTGTCGGACAGGATACGAACACCGGGGAGCTGTTTTTT | CASSLSVGQDTNTGELFF
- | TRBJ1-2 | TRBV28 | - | TGTGCCAGCAGTTTAGCTAACAGGGACGGCTACACCTTC | CASSLANRDGYTF
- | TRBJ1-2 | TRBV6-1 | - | TGTGCCAGCAGTGAAATGGCCAGGAACTATGGCTACACCTTC | CASSEMARNYGYTF
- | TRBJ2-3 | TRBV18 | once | TGTGCCAGCTCACCACCGTTAGGCACAGATACGCAGTATTTT | CASSPPLGTDTQYF
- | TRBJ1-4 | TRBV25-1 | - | TGTGCCAGCCATGGTTTCTCAACTAATGAAAAACTGTTTTTT | CASHGFSTNEKLFF
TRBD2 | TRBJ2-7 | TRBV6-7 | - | TGTGCCAGCAGTAAGACTAGCGGGTCCTACGAGCAGTACTTC | CASSKTSGSYEQYF
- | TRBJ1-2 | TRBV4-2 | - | TGTGCCAGCAGCCAAGATTCGACAGCCCAACCGCCCTATGGCTACACCTTC | CASSQDSTAQPPYGYTF
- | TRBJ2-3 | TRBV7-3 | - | TGTGCCAGCAGCAACAACCCGAAGGGAGATACGCAGTATTTT | CASSNNPKGDTQYF
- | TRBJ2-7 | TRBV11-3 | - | TGTGCCAGCAGACCTCTCGACTACCTCCTCTACGAGCAGTACTTC | CASRPLDYLLYEQYF
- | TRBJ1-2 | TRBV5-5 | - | TGTGCCAGCAGCTCGCGGGGTGGCTATGGCTACACCTTC | CASSSRGGYGYTF
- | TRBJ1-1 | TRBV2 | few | TGTGCCAGCAGGGGAGCCCTTACAAACACTGAAGCTTTCTTT | CASRGALTNTEAFF
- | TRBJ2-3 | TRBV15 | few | TGTGCCACCAGCGACCGGCGGCGGAAAAGCACAGATACGCAGTATTTT | CATSDRRRKSTDTQYF
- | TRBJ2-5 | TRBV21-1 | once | TGTGCCAGCAGCCCAGGGGAAGGTTTGGGGCAAGAGACCCAGTACTTC | CASSPGEGLGQETQYF
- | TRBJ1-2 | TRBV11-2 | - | TGTGCCAGCAGCTTAGCGGGTGTCTATGGCTACACCTTC | CASSLAGVYGYTF
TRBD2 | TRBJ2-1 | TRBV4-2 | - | TGTGCCAGCAGCCAAGATAGTCTAGCGGGAGTCCATCTGTTCTTC | CASSQDSLAGVHLFF
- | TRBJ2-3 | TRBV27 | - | TGTGCCACCGGGCGGAGGGGGACAGATACGCAGTATTTT | CATGRRGTDTQYF
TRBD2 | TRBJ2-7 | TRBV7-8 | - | TGTGCCAGCAGTTTGACTAGCGGGAGTGCCTACGAGCAGTACTTC | CASSLTSGSAYEQYF
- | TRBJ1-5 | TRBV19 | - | TGTGCCACCACTCAAGGCCGGGGTATTCAGCCCCAGCATTTT | CATTQGRGIQPQHF
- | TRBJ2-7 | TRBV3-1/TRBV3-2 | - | TGTGCCAGCAGCCGGGCGGCCCACGAGCAGTACTTC | CASSRAAHEQYF
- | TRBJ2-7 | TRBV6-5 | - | TGTGCCAGCAGTTACCTGTCTAGTCAAACCTACGAGCAGTACTTC | CASSYLSSQTYEQYF
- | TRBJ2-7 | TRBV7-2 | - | TGTGCCAGCAGCCCGGCTCTAGCTCGGAGCCACGAGCAGTACTTC | CASSPALARSHEQYF
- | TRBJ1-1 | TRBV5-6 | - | TGTGCCAGCAGCTTGACAGGAAAGATAGGCACTGAAGCTTTCTTT | CASSLTGKIGTEAFF
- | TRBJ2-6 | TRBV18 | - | TGTGCCAGCTCCCTAATGGACCTACGGGGCGCAGCCTCTGGGGCCAACGTCCTGACTTTC | CASSLMDLRGAASGANVLTF
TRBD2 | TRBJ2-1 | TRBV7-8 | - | TGTGCCAGCAGCCTCACTAGCGGGGGCGCTTCATGGGGGCAGTTCTTC | CASSLTSGGASWGQFF
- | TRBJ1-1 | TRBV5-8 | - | TGTGCCAGCAGCTTGGAGGGGCTTACGAACACTGAAGCTTTCTTT | CASSLEGLTNTEAFF
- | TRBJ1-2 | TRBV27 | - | TGTGCCAGCAGCTCATCCCAGGGTTTTATCCACACCTTC | CASSSSQGFIHTF
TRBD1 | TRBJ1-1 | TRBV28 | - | TGTGCCAGCCTGGACAGGGGGAACACTGAAGCTTTCTTT | CASLDRGNTEAFF
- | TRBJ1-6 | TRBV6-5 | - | TGTGCCAGCAGTTCCAATTCACCCCTCCACTTT | CASSSNSPLHF
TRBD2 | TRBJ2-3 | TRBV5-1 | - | TGCGCCAGCAGCCCACTAGCGGGGGTGAGGTCAGATACGCAGTATTTT | CASSPLAGVRSDTQYF
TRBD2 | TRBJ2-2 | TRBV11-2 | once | TGTGCCAGCAGCTCCAGCATCGGGGGCGGGAGGGCCCGAAGAGGGGAGCTGTTTTTT | CASSSSIGGGRARRGELFF
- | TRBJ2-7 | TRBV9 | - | TGTGCCAGCAGCGTAGGGTTAGGTAATTACGAGCAGTACTTC | CASSVGLGNYEQYF
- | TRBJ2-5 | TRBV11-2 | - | TGTGCCAGCAGCGGTACATCGTTGGAGACCCAGTACTTC | CASSGTSLETQYF
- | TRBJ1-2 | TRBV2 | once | TGTGCCAGCAGCCCCTATGGGGGGAGGGCTAGCTATGGCTACACCTTC | CASSPYGGRASYGYTF
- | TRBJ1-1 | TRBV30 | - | TGTGCCTGGAGTACCCCGGGGGGCACTGAAGCTTTCTTT | CAWSTPGGTEAFF
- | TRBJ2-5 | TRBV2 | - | TGTGCCAGCAGTGATATGGGGGCACCCCAAGAGACCCAGTACTTC | CASSDMGAPQETQYF
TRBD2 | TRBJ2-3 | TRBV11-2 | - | TGTGCCAGCAGCCCACTAAGCGGGGGGGCCACAGATACGCAGTATTTT | CASSPLSGGATDTQYF
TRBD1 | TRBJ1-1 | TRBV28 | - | TGTGCCAGCAGTTTAGACCGACAGGGACTAGCAAGTGAAGCTTTCTTT | CASSLDRQGLASEAFF
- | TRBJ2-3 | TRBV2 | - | TGTGCCAGCAGTACAGGCAGGGCGACAGATACGCAGTATTTT | CASSTGRATDTQYF
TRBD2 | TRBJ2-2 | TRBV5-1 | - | TGCGCCAGCAGAAAAACCGGGACTAGCGGGATCACCGGGGAGCTGTTTTTT | CASRKTGTSGITGELFF
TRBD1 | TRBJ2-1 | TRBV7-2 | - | TGTGCCAGCAGCGCACAGGGGTGGTTTTACAATGAGCAGTTCTTC | CASSAQGWFYNEQFF
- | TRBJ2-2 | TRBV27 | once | TGTGCCAGCAGTCCGGGACTTAGGACCGGGGAGCTGTTTTTT | CASSPGLRTGELFF
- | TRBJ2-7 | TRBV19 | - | TGTGCCAGTATTAGCGTAGGCCCCTACGAGCAGTACTTC | CASISVGPYEQYF